This T cell receptor (beta chain) was documented in a study of tumor-infiltrating lymphocytes in primary liver carcinoma. Across the whole study: The study included patients who were men and women aged 30 to 69 years. The study obtained roughly 3.5 to 7.13 million productive TCRbeta reads per sample, similar across tissue types. The study's findings and limits: A significantly higher top-250-clone fraction was found in tumors than in blood (p = 0.039).

Comments on this clonotype: What it recognizes is unknown. A read error is likely, as this CDR3 ends without the conserved phenylalanine or tryptophan.

Germline loops: CDR1 SEHNR, CDR2 FQNEAQ (reference sequence). The CDR3 has 17 amino acids. V lost 4 bases, J lost 7 bases, and 12 bases stayed unmatched. Scientists recovered RNA and DNA together from roughly 20-30 mg of unsorted bulk tissue. TCR beta cDNA was made from 450 to 550 ng total RNA with a constant-region primer. The TCR beta library was amplified through three nested multiplex PCR rounds in a modified ARM-PCR procedure. A C-beta reverse primer and TRBV1-TRBV30 forward primers served in each of the first two PCR rounds, at roughly 10 cycles apiece. TCRdb processed the multiplex PCR reads anew with MiXCR; each CDR3 protein has one entry. The table shows 85,000 to 100,000 distinct CDR3 sequences, with about 70% occurring only once.

The chain combines TRBV7-9 with TRBJ2-1; TRBD2 agrees at 11 bases. The sequence derives from a man between 35 and 55 years old with primary liver carcinoma and hepatitis B virus infection. Input material: tumor-adjacent normal liver tissue. CDR3 sequence (DNA): TGTGCCAGCAGCTCCGTAGGACTAGCGGGTCAGATTAATGAGCAGTTCCTC. This encodes CASSSVGLAGQINEQFL.